Listed here is a single TCR beta chain. Antigen specificity is unknown. The data belong to a study of graft-versus-host responses after intestinal transplantation. Study background: Isolated intestinal, liver-intestinal, or multivisceral transplants were what recipients had. Anti-thymocyte globulin induction was given to all recipients, followed by tacrolimus and steroids for 2 to 3 years.

The CDR3 runs to 15 residues. CDR1 is SGHTA and CDR2 is FQGNSA in the germline V gene. Trimming removed 4 bases at V and 7 bases at J, with 17 bases between. Measured with immunoSEQ multiplex PCR; TCRdb has only the in-frame clones, and not every one. The repertoire holds just over 85,000 clones, with 80% to 95% as singletons. Findings of the study overall: GvH clonotypes were identified within recipient marrow, with a subset emerging first in ileum or blood. Allografts of patients with graft-donor T cell macrochimerism showed high graft-versus-host to host-versus-graft clone ratios.

J is TRBJ1-5 and V is TRBV7-2; no firm D call. Specimen: unstimulated CD8+ T cells sorted from spleen or lymph node cells, collected before transplant. This sequence was found in a human donor who was the organ donor for an intestinal transplant. CDR3 sequence (DNA): TGTGCCAGCAGCTACCCGGGAGAAATAGACCAGCCCCAGCATTTT. Amino acid sequence: CASSYPGEIDQPQHF.